This T cell receptor beta chain was sequenced for a study of blood T cell repertoires in COVID-19. Study information: Material from acute and convalescent COVID-19 was sourced from the United States, Italy and Spain. PBMCs, B-cell-depleted T cells, or T cells were the source of the cDNA or gDNA that made up the material.

Original analysis: Reference gene primers were amplified, and this amplification served to estimate nucleated cell counts. Clones were sequenced by immunoSEQ multiplex PCR, and TCRdb holds only the in-frame ones, with some missing. V, J and clone size reflect that table, while D and trimming were determined from the DNA. Of 240,000 or so clones listed, about 90% are singletons. This clone has a single count. The CDR3 consists of 15 residues. Germline V CDR1 and CDR2: MDHEN, SYDVKM. Trimming took off 6 bases at V and 5 bases at J, with 17 bases between the two ends. The chain carries TRBV28 and TRBJ2-4, with a weak D call TRBD1 (5 bases). Sequenced input: peripheral blood. The TCR originated in a man in his fifties or sixties who had recovered from COVID-19. The CDR3 DNA reads as TGTGCCAGCAGGGTTGGGAAGGGGTTCCAAAACATTCAGTACTTC. Translating gives CASRVGKGFQNIQYF.